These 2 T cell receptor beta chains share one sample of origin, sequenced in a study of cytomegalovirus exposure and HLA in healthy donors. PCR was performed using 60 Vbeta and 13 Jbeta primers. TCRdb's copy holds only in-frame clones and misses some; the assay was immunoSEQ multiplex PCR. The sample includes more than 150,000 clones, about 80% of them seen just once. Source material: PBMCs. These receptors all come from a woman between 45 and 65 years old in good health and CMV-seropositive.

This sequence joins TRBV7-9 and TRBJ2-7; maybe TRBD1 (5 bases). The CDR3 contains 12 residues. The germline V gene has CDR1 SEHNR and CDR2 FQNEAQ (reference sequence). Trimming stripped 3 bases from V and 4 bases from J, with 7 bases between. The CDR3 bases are TGTGCCAGCAGCTTTCAGGGATACGAGCAGTACTTC. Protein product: CASSFQGYEQYF.

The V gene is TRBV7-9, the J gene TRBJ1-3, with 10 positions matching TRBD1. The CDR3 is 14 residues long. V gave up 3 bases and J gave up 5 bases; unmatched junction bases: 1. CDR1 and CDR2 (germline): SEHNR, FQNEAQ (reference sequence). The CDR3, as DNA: TGTGCCAGCAGCTTGGACAGGGGGAGAAACACCATATATTTT. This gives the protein CASSLDRGRNTIYF.